The 23 T cell receptor beta chains below come from one sample, sequenced in a study of regulatory and conventional T cells in RAG deficiency. The sorted conventional CD4+ T cells were CD25-low and CD127-high, with genomic DNA sequenced. The data were produced by immunoSEQ multiplex PCR, yet TCRdb's version contains in-frame clones alone and is incomplete. The sample carries some 31,000 clones, about 95% recorded once. These data were also filed under a second study, of regulatory T cells. Turning to that study: Primers: 52 TRBV forward and 13 TRBJ reverse.

Sequencing was carried out using CD25- CD4+ T cells sorted from blood. These receptor sequences come from a human donor in good health.

The chain links TRBV7-9 to TRBJ2-7; 8 bases map to TRBD1. This CDR3 has 16 residues. The germline CDR1 and CDR2 sequences are SEHNR and FQNEAQ (reference sequence). The ends lost 4 bases at V and 2 bases at J; junction bases unmatched: 10. CDR3 protein: CASSSLTGVGTYEQYF. DNA for the CDR3: TGTGCCAGCAGCTCCTTGACAGGGGTGGGGACCTACGAGCAGTACTTC.

The rearrangement uses TRBV18 and TRBJ1-1; 8 bases are a match to TRBD1. The CDR3 sequence is 15 residues long. Per the germline V gene, CDR1 is KGHSH and CDR2 is LQKENI. The trim removed 6 bases at V and 1 base at J, leaving 7 bases unmatched. CDR3 sequence: CASSQRGTGNTEAFF. CDR3 in DNA: TGTGCCAGCTCCCAACGAGGGACAGGGAACACTGAAGCTTTCTTT.

This sequence joins TRBV19 and TRBJ2-6; 10 bases map to TRBD2. The V gene's germline CDR1 is LNHDA and CDR2 SQIVND (reference sequence). Trimming removed 2 bases from V and 0 bases from J; junction bases left unmatched: 13. The CDR3 spans 21 residues. CDR3 DNA sequence: TGTGCCAGTAGTATAAGGCGCCTAGCGGGGGACCCCCTCTCTGGGGCCAACGTCCTGACTTTC. Protein: CASSIRRLAGDPLSGANVLTF.

This clone was detected a few times. This rearrangement joins TRBV19 to TRBJ1-1; possibly TRBD1 for D (5 bases). The CDR3 extends over 13 amino acids. Germline CDR1 and CDR2: LNHDA and SQIVND (reference sequence). Trimming took 3 bases from V and 3 from J, leaving 8 bases between them. This CDR3 is CASSIARDTEAFF. As DNA, the CDR3 is TGTGCCAGTAGTATTGCCAGGGACACTGAAGCTTTCTTT.

CDR3 in amino acids: CASSQDAQGRLDEQYF. CDR3 nucleotide sequence: TGTGCCAGCAGCCAAGACGCTCAAGGGAGGCTGGACGAGCAGTACTTC. This rearrangement joins TRBV4-2 to TRBJ2-7, with D possibly TRBD2 on 6 matching bases. The CDR3 extends over 16 amino acids. Deletions cut 0 bases from V and 5 bases from J, with 17 bases between. Germline CDR1 reads LGHNA; CDR2 reads YNFKEQ.

This sequence joins TRBV11-2 and TRBJ1-2; D may be TRBD1 (6 bases). Deletions cut 5 bases from V and 0 bases from J, with 16 bases between. Germline assignment: CDR1 SGHAT and CDR2 FQNNGV. There are 16 residues in the CDR3. Written as DNA, the CDR3 is TGTGCCAGCAGCCCCACCCGACAGGCAACTAACTATGGCTACACCTTC. It yields the protein CASSPTRQATNYGYTF.

The CDR3 DNA reads as TGTGCCAGCAGCTCTTCCGGGACAGGGAGGAACATTCAGTACTTC. Its protein is CASSSSGTGRNIQYF. The chain uses TRBV7-2 and TRBJ2-4; TRBD1 matches at 9 bases. Germline V CDR1 and CDR2: SGHTA, FQGNSA. This CDR3 has 15 residues. Trimming cost V 4 bases and J 7 bases; bases outside gene matches: 8.

A word on this clone: The junction departs from germline at one end; a sequencing error may be responsible. The rearrangement uses TRBV7-7 and TRBJ2-5; unclear D gene. Germline-derived CDR1 and CDR2 are SSHAT and FNYEAQ (reference sequence). The CDR3 totals 15 residues. The CDR3: CASSQGGPQMGTQYF. The CDR3 DNA follows: TGTGCTAGCAGCCAAGGTGGGCCCCAGATGGGGACCCAGTACTTC.

CDR3 nucleotides: TGTGCCAGTAGTACAATCCTAGCGGGGACCCACAATGAGCAGTTCTTC. It codes for CASSTILAGTHNEQFF. This chain uses TRBV19 with TRBJ2-1; TRBD2 agrees at 9 bases. Germline CDR1 LNHDA, CDR2 SQIVND (reference sequence). Trimming removed 4 bases from V and 5 bases from J; junction bases left unmatched: 9. The CDR3 totals 16 residues.

This chain uses TRBV15 with TRBJ2-3; TRBD1 aligns across 7 bases. CDR3 length: 17 amino acids. Trimming took 2 bases from V and 1 from J; bases not matched to a gene: 9. The germline V gene has CDR1 LNHNV and CDR2 YYDKDF (reference sequence). In DNA form, the CDR3 reads TGTGCCACCAGCAGAACCCGGACAGGCCACGGCACAGATACGCAGTATTTT. It specifies CATSRTRTGHGTDTQYF.

The genes are TRBV25-1 and TRBJ2-5, with a weak D call TRBD1 (6 bases). CDR1 MGHDK and CDR2 SYGVNS come from the germline V gene. V shed 1 base and J shed 4 bases, with 13 bases lying between them. The CDR3 totals 15 residues. CDR3 protein: CASSEFRGGRETQYF. In DNA, the CDR3 is TGTGCCAGCAGTGAATTCAGGGGTGGGCGAGAGACCCAGTACTTC.

The chain uses TRBV27 and TRBJ2-7; a weak D match, TRBD1 (6 bases). Germline V gene lookup returns CDR1 MNHEY and CDR2 SMNVEV (reference sequence). This CDR3 is built from 15 residues. The V end was cut by 2 bases, the J end by 3 bases, with 14 bases between. The CDR3 here is CASSLQQGRGYEQYF. CDR3 coding DNA: TGTGCCAGCAGTTTACAACAGGGCCGGGGCTACGAGCAGTACTTC.

V gene TRBV5-1 combines with J gene TRBJ2-2; D gene unclear. Deletions cut 1 base from V and 6 bases from J, with 13 bases between. Germline values: CDR1 SGHRS, CDR2 YFSETQ. The CDR3 sequence is 15 residues long. The CDR3 coding sequence is TGCGCCAGCAGCTTGTGGCTAGAGGTCGCCGGGGAGCTGTTTTTT. Protein product: CASSLWLEVAGELFF. The complete variable domain, with remaining parts taken from reference TRBV5-1 and TRBJ2-2, reads KAGVTQTPRYLIKTRGQQVTLSCSPISGHRSVSWYQQTPGQGLQFLFEYFSETQRNKGNFPGRFSGRQFSNSRSEMNVSTLELGDSALYLCASSLWLEVAGELFFGEGSRLTVL.

V usage is TRBV5-4 and J usage is TRBJ2-1; 9 nucleotides agree with TRBD1. Trimming at V came to 0 bases and at J to 8 bases, leaving 6 bases not matched to a gene. Germline V gene sequence: CDR1 SGHNT, CDR2 YYREEE (reference sequence). This CDR3 comprises 15 residues. Here the CDR3 reads CASSLVGTGRYEQFF. The CDR3 DNA is TGTGCCAGCAGCTTGGTAGGGACAGGGCGGTATGAGCAGTTCTTC.

This clone came up once. This chain uses TRBV4-1 with TRBJ1-6; weak D call: TRBD1 (5 bases). This CDR3 has 16 amino acids. CDR1 MGHRA and CDR2 YSYEKL come from the germline V gene. With 0 bases removed from V and 2 bases from J, the gap between germline ends came to 8 bases. The CDR3 nucleotides are TGCGCCAGCAGCCAAGACCAGGGCACCTATAATTCACCCCTCCACTTT. Its protein product is CASSQDQGTYNSPLHF.

The table lists this clone with a count of one. The chain is built from TRBV27 and TRBJ1-6; 9 bases are a match to TRBD1. V was clipped by 6 bases and J by 7 bases; unmatched bases: 4. The CDR3 is 14 residues long. The germline gives CDR1 MNHEY, CDR2 SMNVEV (reference sequence). CDR3 DNA sequence: TGTGCCAGCAGGTCGACAGGGGGAAATTCACCCCTCCACTTT. Its translation: CASRSTGGNSPLHF.

This chain joins TRBV6-5 and TRBJ1-1, with 7 bases aligning to TRBD1. This CDR3 region has 16 residues. Trimming at V came to 0 bases and at J to 1 base, leaving 5 bases not matched to a gene. From germline, CDR1 is MNHEY and CDR2 SVGAGI. For the CDR3, the DNA is TGTGCCAGCAGTTACTCCACAGGGGTCAGGAACACTGAAGCTTTCTTT. Translated: CASSYSTGVRNTEAFF.

The V gene is TRBV7-9, the J gene TRBJ1-5; 11 positions agree with TRBD1. This CDR3 is 17 amino acids long. The J segment lost 2 bases and the V segment lost 1 base, leaving 4 bases of the junction unmatched. CDR1 is SEHNR and CDR2 is FQNEAQ in the germline V gene (reference sequence). CDR3: CASSLGGTGGGNQPQHF. The CDR3 bases are TGTGCCAGCAGCTTAGGAGGGACAGGGGGAGGCAATCAGCCCCAGCATTTT.

The rearrangement joins TRBV5-1 to TRBJ2-7; TRBD2 matches 7 bases. The CDR3 has 14 amino acids. V dropped 3 bases and J dropped 4; count of bases not matched to a gene: 7. Germline V gene lookup returns CDR1 SGHRS and CDR2 YFSETQ. The CDR3 DNA sequence: TGCGCCAGCAGCTCGTCCGGGACTACGTACGAGCAGTACTTC. This encodes CASSSSGTTYEQYF.

The CDR3 region has the DNA TGTGCCAGCAGTGAAGAGGACACCCAAGAGACCCAGTACTTC. This encodes CASSEEDTQETQYF. The chain couples TRBV6-1 to TRBJ2-5; D may be TRBD1 (5 bases). The CDR3 sequence is 14 residues long. Per the germline V gene, CDR1 is MNHNS and CDR2 is SASEGT. With 1 base removed from V and 1 base from J, the gap between germline ends came to 7 bases.

This sequence joins TRBV18 and TRBJ2-3; no clear D gene. Germline CDR1 KGHSH, CDR2 LQKENI. The CDR3 runs 14 residues. V was trimmed by 2 bases and J by 3 bases, leaving 9 bases between them. Here the CDR3 DNA reads TGTGCCAGCTCACCAGGCCTCGGGACAGATACGCAGTATTTT. Amino acid sequence: CASSPGLGTDTQYF. The full variable domain, its missing parts supplied by reference TRBV18 and TRBJ2-3, is NAGVMQNPRHLVRRRGQEARLRCSPMKGHSHVYWYRQLPEEGLKFMVYLQKENIIDESGMPKERFSAEFPKEGPSILRIQQVVRGDSAAYFCASSPGLGTDTQYFGPGTRLTVL.

The V and J genes are TRBV11-2 and TRBJ1-5; the D is unclear. Germline values: CDR1 SGHAT, CDR2 FQNNGV. CDR3 length: 13 residues. V dropped 1 base and J dropped 4 bases, with 5 bases sitting between them. CDR3 DNA: TGTGCCAGCAGCTTAGCTGAGAATCAGCCCCAGCATTTT. Protein product: CASSLAENQPQHF.

The chain combines TRBV10-3 with TRBJ1-1; tentative D call: TRBD1 (6 bases). The CDR3 totals 15 residues. Trimming took off 3 bases at V and 1 base at J, with 12 bases between the two ends. Germline V CDR1 and CDR2: ENHRY, SYGVKD. CDR3 region: CAISDRGLGNTEAFF. As DNA, the CDR3 is TGTGCCATCAGTGATAGGGGGTTGGGGAACACTGAAGCTTTCTTT.